This T cell receptor beta chain comes out of a study of identical twins. Whole-study findings and limits: For out-of-frame beta sequences, excess twin sharing was weaker.

Germline trimming cut 6 bases from V and 2 bases from J; bases unmatched to any gene: 9. This CDR3 has 16 residues. TCRdb reprocessed the 5' RACE reads via MiXCR and lists one record per CDR3 protein. There are nearly 650,000 distinct CDR3 sequences in the sample; 7% to 7.5% occur only once, and 1.6% lies in the top ten. This clonotype was counted many times. No antigen is known for it. The same sample was also studied in work on yellow fever vaccine responses in identical twins.

The receptor was derived from a woman younger than 30 in good health. The specimen was PBMCs. The gene calls are TRBV12-3 or TRBV12-4 and TRBJ2-7, with 11 bases lining up with TRBD2. The DNA for the CDR3 is TGTGCCAGCAGCCCCCGTAGCGGGAGGGCGACCTACGAGCAGTACTTC. Its protein is CASSPRSGRATYEQYF.